These T cell receptor beta chains were read from a single sample in a study of shared clonotypes between healthy human individuals. Clones were read by immunoSEQ multiplex PCR, and TCRdb kept only the in-frame ones, dropping some. Among 850,000 to 1,200,000 clones listed, 65% to 80% were seen once. Sequencing was done on a sample of memory CD4+ T cells sorted from blood. The receptors originated from a man between 18 and 29 years old in good health. CDR3s include the opening cysteine and the closing phenylalanine or tryptophan. The order of the fields is V gene, J gene, clone size, D gene, CDR3 DNA, CDR3 protein. D genes are given only for firm matches. Rows may omit the clone size; those that give it use once, few, many or a size class.

>TRBV4-1|TRBJ2-5|few|TRBD1
TGCGCCAGCAGCCAAGCCTCTTCGGACAGGCGAGAGACCCAGTACTTC
CASSQASSDRRETQYF
>TRBV6-1|TRBJ2-1|-|-
TGTGCCAGCAGTGGACAGGCCGCGGGATTCAATGAGCAGTTCTTC
CASSGQAAGFNEQFF
>TRBV6-5|TRBJ2-3|few|-
TGTGCCAGCAGTTATCAGGGGGGATCTCGCACAGATACGCAGTATTTT
CASSYQGGSRTDTQYF
>TRBV10-2|TRBJ1-3|once|-
TGCGCCAGCCCCGGCCGGGGGCTCCTCTCTGGAAACACCATATATTTT
CASPGRGLLSGNTIYF
>TRBV6-5|TRBJ1-1|-|-
TGTGCCAGCAGCTACCGTTTGGGGGGGAACACTGAAGCTTTCTTT
CASSYRLGGNTEAFF
>TRBV27|TRBJ2-5|-|TRBD1
TGTGCCAGCAGTACTGGACAGGGGGCAGGAGAGACCCAGTACTTC
CASSTGQGAGETQYF
>TRBV28|TRBJ2-7|-|TRBD1
TGTGCCAGCAGGACAGGGGGGGGCTACGAGCAGTACTTC
CASRTGGGYEQYF
>TRBV5-1|TRBJ1-6|once|TRBD1
TGCGCCAGCAGCTCAACTCTCGGACAGGCTAATTCACCCCTCCACTTT
CASSSTLGQANSPLHF
>TRBV11-2|TRBJ1-1|-|-
TGTGCCAGCAGCTACCGGGACAACCTCCTTGGCACTGAAGCTTTCTTT
CASSYRDNLLGTEAFF
>TRBV27|TRBJ1-5|-|-
TGTGCCAGCAGCTCATCGGCAGGGAATCAGCCCCAGCATTTT
CASSSSAGNQPQHF
>TRBV19|TRBJ2-1|-|-
TGTGCCAGTAGTATGGGCTATGAGCAGTTCTTC
CASSMGYEQFF
>TRBV5-1|TRBJ2-7|-|TRBD2
TGCGCCTCTTCGATGGGTAGCGGGAGATACGAGCAGTACTTC
CASSMGSGRYEQYF
>TRBV2|TRBJ1-2|-|-
TGTGCCAGCAGTGGGGGACCACGGGACTATGGCTACACCTTC
CASSGGPRDYGYTF
>TRBV30|TRBJ1-4|-|TRBD1
TGTGCCTGGAGTCCAGGGGGGTCAGCAACTAATGAAAAACTGTTTTTT
CAWSPGGSATNEKLFF
>TRBV5-1|TRBJ2-7|-|TRBD1
TGCGCCAGCAGCTTGTGGACAGGGGTTACCTACGAGCAGTACTTC
CASSLWTGVTYEQYF
>TRBV4-1|TRBJ2-2|-|TRBD1
TGCGCCAGCAGCCAAACCCGGGACAGGGGAAACACCGGGGAGCTGTTTTTT
CASSQTRDRGNTGELFF
>TRBV14|TRBJ2-3|-|-
TGTGCCAGCAGCCAAAAAGACGGCTTCGACACAGATACGCAGTATTTT
CASSQKDGFDTDTQYF
>TRBV18|TRBJ1-2|-|-
TGTGCCAGCTCACCAAGAGAACAGGGAAGCGGCTACACCTTC
CASSPREQGSGYTF